A selection of T cell receptor beta chains follows, all from one sample in a study of blood T cell repertoires in COVID-19. Sequencing used immunoSEQ multiplex PCR; TCRdb keeps in-frame clones, though not all of them. Of roughly 70,000 clones listed, around four fifths are singletons. What was sequenced was peripheral blood. These receptors originate from a man aged 55 to 70 with COVID-19, enrolled during active disease. Both conserved end residues are part of each CDR3. Each record gives: J gene, clone size, V gene, D gene, CDR3 protein, CDR3 DNA. D genes are given only for firm matches. Not all rows give a size; the values are once, few, many and, for expanded clones, a class.

TRBJ2-2 . TRBV19 . CASSPFIGELFF TGTGCCAGTAGTCCCTTTATCGGGGAGCTGTTTTTT
TRBJ2-7 . TRBV7-3 TRBD2 CASRRNVPGGWNEQYF TGTGCCAGCAGACGAAACGTCCCGGGAGGGTGGAACGAGCAGTACTTC
TRBJ1-2 . TRBV29-1 . CSGLTGLSANYGYTF TGCAGCGGTTTAACAGGGCTCTCAGCTAACTATGGCTACACCTTC
TRBJ2-2 . TRBV2 . CASHWGVGGELFF TGTGCCAGCCACTGGGGGGTAGGCGGGGAGCTGTTTTTT
TRBJ2-3 . TRBV5-1 . CASSLRGAPSEADTQYF TGCGCCAGCAGCTTGCGGGGGGCGCCTAGTGAGGCAGATACGCAGTATTTT
TRBJ2-2 . TRBV4-1 TRBD2 CASSQDTAGGGTGELFF TGCGCCAGCAGCCAAGATACAGCGGGAGGGGGCACCGGGGAGCTGTTTTTT
TRBJ2-3 . TRBV12-3/TRBV12-4 . CASSGLRDTQYF TGTGCCAGCAGTGGGCTCCGGGATACGCAGTATTTT
TRBJ2-7 . TRBV21-1 . CASSKGTGKDEQYF TGTGCCAGCAGCAAAGGGACAGGGAAGGACGAGCAGTACTTC
TRBJ1-2 . TRBV30 TRBD1 CASDRGAGYTF TGTGCCTCGGACAGGGGGGCTGGCTACACCTTC
TRBJ1-4 few TRBV7-9 TRBD1 CASSPRTGRDEKLFF TGTGCCAGCAGCCCCCGGACAGGGAGGGATGAAAAACTGTTTTTT
TRBJ1-1 few TRBV2 . CASSLESMNTEAFF TGTGCCAGCAGCCTGGAGAGTATGAACACTGAAGCTTTCTTT
TRBJ2-7 few TRBV5-4 TRBD2 CASSPGLAYEQYF TGTGCCAGCAGCCCCGGACTAGCTTACGAGCAGTACTTC
TRBJ1-1 . TRBV10-2 . CASSERHSTEAFF TGCGCCAGCAGTGAGCGACACTCGACTGAAGCTTTCTTT
TRBJ1-2 . TRBV30 . CAWTGVSYGYTF TGTGCCTGGACCGGAGTAAGCTATGGCTACACCTTC
TRBJ2-2 . TRBV7-9 . CASSPQAGAANTGELFF TGTGCCAGCAGCCCCCAGGCGGGGGCCGCGAACACCGGGGAGCTGTTTTTT
TRBJ2-5 . TRBV24-1 . CATSAEALETQYF TGTGCCACCAGTGCCGAGGCCTTGGAGACCCAGTACTTC
TRBJ1-2 . TRBV28 TRBD1 CASSAGQNYGYTF TGTGCCAGCAGTGCGGGACAGAACTATGGCTACACCTTC
TRBJ2-5 . TRBV4-1 . CASSQALGTSRGQETQYF TGCGCCAGCAGCCAAGCTCTCGGGACTTCAAGGGGCCAAGAGACCCAGTACTTC
TRBJ1-1 once TRBV18 TRBD1 CASSPEQGMNTEAFF TGTGCCAGCTCACCAGAACAGGGGATGAACACTGAAGCTTTCTTT
TRBJ2-7 . TRBV10-3 TRBD1 CAISAPGQYEQYF TGTGCCATCAGTGCCCCGGGACAGTACGAGCAGTACTTC
TRBJ2-6 . TRBV5-6 . CASVDGGRGANVLTF TGTGCCAGCGTCGACGGCGGGCGCGGGGCCAACGTCCTGACTTTC
TRBJ2-3 few TRBV7-2 TRBD2 CASSSGVRGGRDTQYF TGTGCCAGCAGCTCGGGAGTGCGGGGGGGCCGGGATACGCAGTATTTT
TRBJ2-1 . TRBV2 TRBD2 CASSPGTSGRNEQFF TGTGCCAGCAGCCCCGGGACTAGCGGGCGCAATGAGCAGTTCTTC
TRBJ2-7 . TRBV27 TRBD1 CASSFTGTGGLTTYEQYF TGTGCCAGCAGTTTTACCGGGACAGGGGGCTTAACGACCTACGAGCAGTACTTC
TRBJ2-2 . TRBV9 . CASGRDTGELFF TGTGCCAGCGGCCGGGATACCGGGGAGCTGTTTTTT
TRBJ1-1 . TRBV3-1/TRBV3-2 . CASSQVDSSGTEAFF TGTGCCAGCAGCCAAGTGGACTCCTCGGGCACTGAAGCTTTCTTT
TRBJ1-4 . TRBV3-1/TRBV3-2 TRBD1 CATSPGQGNEKLFF TGTGCCACCTCCCCAGGACAGGGCAATGAAAAACTGTTTTTT
TRBJ2-5 . TRBV2 . CASKIEETQYF TGTGCCAGCAAGATAGAAGAGACCCAGTACTTC
TRBJ1-1 . TRBV9 . CASSPGGAEAFF TGTGCCAGCAGCCCGGGGGGGGCTGAAGCTTTCTTT
TRBJ2-5 . TRBV5-1 TRBD2 CASSPGLAGGSETQYF TGCGCCAGCAGTCCGGGACTAGCGGGAGGGAGTGAGACCCAGTACTTC
TRBJ2-3 . TRBV7-2 TRBD1 CASSGRQGNTQYF TGTGCCAGCAGCGGCCGACAGGGGAATACGCAGTATTTT
TRBJ2-1 . TRBV10-3 TRBD2 CAISRQRELTYNEQFF TGTGCCATCAGCCGCCAGCGGGAGTTAACCTACAATGAGCAGTTCTTC
TRBJ2-2 few TRBV14 . CASSLIAGATGELFF TGTGCCAGCAGCCTTATCGCAGGGGCCACCGGGGAGCTGTTTTTT
TRBJ2-3 few TRBV11-3 . CASSLEAGTDTQYF TGTGCCAGCAGCTTAGAGGCGGGCACAGATACGCAGTATTTT
TRBJ2-4 . TRBV5-5 . CASSLMATKNIQYF TGTGCCAGCAGCTTGATGGCAACCAAAAACATTCAGTACTTC